The T cell receptor (beta chain) under discussion was sequenced for a study of CXCR3-negative and CXCR3-positive naive CD8 T cells. UMI-labeled TRB cDNA libraries were prepared by 5' RACE. Following a re-call of the 5' RACE reads, TCRdb has one entry per CDR3 protein and lacks DNA. Its table lists roughly 45,000 distinct CDR3 sequences. Per CD8+ T cell subset, triplicate sorts of approximately 270,000 cells each were done. The clonotype comes from a human donor in good health. Some clones in this sample may be carry-over from other donors' samples. What was sequenced was naive CXCR3- CD8+ T cells from blood. Regarding subset: CD45RO-CCR7+CD27+CD95- naive CD8+ T cells lacking CXCR3 (TNR3-).

CDR3 residues: CSARDRQGAYEQYF. This chain links TRBV20-1 with TRBJ2-7; no DNA is available, so the TRBD1 call from TCRdb remains unchecked. Germline CDR1 is DFQATT and CDR2 is SNEGSKA (reference sequence). This CDR3 contains 14 residues.